One sample yielded the 30 T cell receptor beta chains listed below, sequenced in a study of cytomegalovirus exposure and HLA in healthy donors (dated by TCRdb to between 2016 and 2019). Library preparation employed the immunoSEQ multiplex PCR assay. The multiplex PCR relied on a mix of 60 forward primers for TCR Vbeta segments and 13 reverse primers for TCR Jbeta segments. TCRdb holds this immuneACCESS table with in-frame rearrangements only. Some clones are missing; in checked studies, unresolved V genes explain under half, and the rest has no known cause. The sample table holds approximately 190,000 clones, of which approximately 81% were seen once. The ten largest clones capture about 0.25% of the sample. The specimen sequenced was PBMCs. The receptors originated from a boy aged 5-17 years in good health and CMV-seronegative.

The chain is built from TRBV14 and TRBJ2-1, with D perhaps TRBD1 (5 bases). Per the germline V gene, CDR1 is SGHDN and CDR2 is FVKESK. V lost 4 bases, J lost 4 bases, and 11 bases lay in between. This CDR3 contains 14 residues. For the CDR3, the DNA is TGTGCCAGCAGCCTAGACAGAAAATACAATGAGCAGTTCTTC. Its translation: CASSLDRKYNEQFF.

This clone was detected a few times. V usage is TRBV2 and J usage is TRBJ2-7; a weak D match, TRBD1 (5 bases). CDR3 length: 14 residues. V lost 2 bases to trimming and J lost 1 base, with 9 bases between them. Germline V gene data show CDR1 as SNHLY and CDR2 as FYNNEI. The CDR3 region has the DNA TGTGCCAGCAGTGAACAGGGTGTTTCCTACGAGCAGTACTTC. As protein: CASSEQGVSYEQYF.

The chain uses TRBV29-1 and TRBJ2-7, with 9 positions matching TRBD1. Germline V gene data show CDR1 as SQVTM and CDR2 as ANQGSEA. Trimming took 4 bases from V and 3 from J; bases not matched to a gene: 7. The CDR3 spans 14 residues. CDR3 sequence: CSVGGGQGVYEQYF. DNA for the CDR3: TGCAGCGTTGGGGGGGGACAGGGCGTCTACGAGCAGTACTTC.

V and J are TRBV27 and TRBJ2-3; no firm D call. V gave up 5 bases and J gave up 4 bases, with 7 bases separating them. This CDR3 contains 12 residues. Germline values: CDR1 MNHEY, CDR2 SMNVEV (reference sequence). The CDR3 sequence is CASSPRSDTQYF. The DNA of the CDR3 is TGTGCCAGCAGTCCCCGGTCAGATACGCAGTATTTT.

The chain combines TRBV5-6 with TRBJ2-2; 8 positions match TRBD2. The ends lost 1 base at V and 2 bases at J; junction bases unmatched: 10. The CDR3 runs 18 residues. Germline CDR1 and CDR2: SGHDT and YYEEEE. This chain's CDR3 is CASSLRRRTSLNTGELFF. In DNA form, the CDR3 reads TGTGCCAGCAGCTTGAGACGTCGGACTAGCCTTAACACCGGGGAGCTGTTTTTT.

The chain uses TRBV19 and TRBJ2-7; 9 bases agree with TRBD2. Per germline, CDR1 LNHDA and CDR2 SQIVND (reference sequence). This CDR3 has 16 residues. V lost 5 bases to trimming and J lost 1 base; unmatched junction nucleotides: 9. The CDR3 protein is CASSGRLAGSSYEQYF. DNA of the CDR3: TGTGCCAGTAGTGGTCGGCTAGCGGGGAGTTCCTACGAGCAGTACTTC.

The V and J genes are TRBV5-4 and TRBJ2-2, with a weak D call TRBD2 (5 bases). V was cut by 1 base and J by 4 bases, with 11 bases left in between. There are 15 residues in the CDR3. In germline, CDR1 is SGHNT, CDR2 YYREEE (reference sequence). CDR3: CASSLQGLGTGELFF. The CDR3 region has the DNA TGTGCCAGCAGCTTGCAAGGACTCGGCACCGGGGAGCTGTTTTTT.

This chain uses TRBV29-1 with TRBJ2-7, with D maybe TRBD1 (6 bases). V lost 3 bases, J lost 7 bases, and 13 bases lay in between. Germline V gives CDR1 SQVTM, CDR2 ANQGSEA. The CDR3 has 12 amino acids. The CDR3 DNA follows: TGCAGCGTTGATCTCATAGGGGGTGAGCAGTACTTC. It encodes CSVDLIGGEQYF.

This chain links TRBV7-2 with TRBJ1-5, with D tentatively TRBD1 (5 bases). CDR3 length: 13 residues. Germline CDR1 is SGHTA and CDR2 is FQGNSA. Trimming shortened V by 6 bases and J by 6 bases, and 12 bases separated the two germline ends. The CDR3: CASRPAQGQPQHF. CDR3 DNA: TGTGCCAGCAGGCCTGCGCAGGGTCAGCCCCAGCATTTT.

The chain recombines TRBV27 with TRBJ2-5; TRBD2 agrees at 8 bases. Germline V gives CDR1 MNHEY, CDR2 SMNVEV (reference sequence). The CDR3 loop spans 14 amino acids. Trimming removed 5 bases from V and 4 bases from J; junction bases left unmatched: 6. This CDR3 reads CASSLQTSGETQYF. The CDR3 DNA reads TGTGCCAGCAGTCTTCAAACTAGCGGAGAGACCCAGTACTTC.

The rearrangement links TRBV4-1 to TRBJ1-1; 9 positions match TRBD1. The germline V gene encodes CDR1 MGHRA and CDR2 YSYEKL. This CDR3 region has 15 residues. The V gene end was trimmed by 3 bases and the J gene end by 11 bases; junction bases not matched to a gene: 13. The CDR3 bases are TGCGCCAGCAGCCAGACTACAGGGGGCGCCTTGAGGGCTTTCTTT. Residues: CASSQTTGGALRAFF.

The chain recombines TRBV29-1 with TRBJ2-7, with D possibly being TRBD1 (5 bases). Trimming removed 6 bases from V and 0 bases from J, with 6 bases in between. The CDR3 spans 11 residues. Germline CDR1 and CDR2: SQVTM and ANQGSEA. The CDR3: CSVGDSYEQYF. CDR3 coding DNA: TGCAGCGTAGGGGACTCCTACGAGCAGTACTTC.

This clone was counted a few times. The chain combines TRBV10-3 with TRBJ1-1; D is possibly TRBD1 (6 bases). The V gene lost 5 bases and the J gene lost 2 bases, with 12 bases spanning the gap. The CDR3 loop spans 14 amino acids. Germline V lookup: CDR1 ENHRY, CDR2 SYGVKD. CDR3 sequence reads: CAISNTGLNTEAFF. As DNA, the CDR3 is TGTGCCATCAGTAATACAGGGCTAAACACTGAAGCTTTCTTT.

V gene TRBV29-1 combines with J gene TRBJ2-1; 10 bases fit TRBD1. Germline loops: CDR1 SQVTM, CDR2 ANQGSEA. With V trimmed by 5 bases and J by 8 bases, 6 bases remained unmatched. CDR3 length equals 13 residues. CDR3 protein: CSVLRTGGYEQFF. CDR3 DNA: TGCAGCGTTCTCAGGACAGGGGGATATGAGCAGTTCTTC.

This rearrangement joins TRBV9 to TRBJ2-2; tentative D call: TRBD2 (6 bases). V lost 0 bases, J lost 6 bases, and 9 bases lay in between. The CDR3 sequence is 14 residues long. From germline, CDR1 is SGDLS and CDR2 YYNGEE. The CDR3 here is CASSVAGSSGELFF. CDR3 sequence (DNA): TGTGCCAGCAGCGTAGCCGGGAGTTCCGGGGAGCTGTTTTTT.

The chain combines TRBV5-1 with TRBJ1-1; 10 bases are shared with TRBD1. CDR3 length equals 17 residues. Looked up from germline, CDR1 is SGHRS and CDR2 is YFSETQ. Trimming cost V 5 bases and J 1 base; bases outside gene matches: 11. CDR3 sequence reads: CASRYGQGGSRNTEAFF. DNA of the CDR3: TGCGCCAGCAGATATGGACAGGGGGGGTCACGGAACACTGAAGCTTTCTTT.

The CDR3 region is CASSVNTEAFF. For the CDR3, the DNA is TGTGCCAGCTCGGTGAACACTGAAGCTTTCTTT. V and J are TRBV19 and TRBJ1-1, with unresolved D. Trimming cost V 9 bases and J 0 bases, with 5 bases left between them. The germline gives CDR1 LNHDA, CDR2 SQIVND (reference sequence). This CDR3 has 11 residues.

Of note for this clone: One junction end disagrees with the germline gene, perhaps due to a read error. The chain is built from TRBV7-9 and TRBJ2-7, with 7 bases matching TRBD2. The CDR3 contains 11 residues. CDR1 and CDR2 (germline): SEHNR, FQNEAQ (reference sequence). The CDR3 here is CSSSFSGEQYF. Written as DNA, the CDR3 is TGTTCCAGCAGTTTTAGCGGGGAGCAGTACTTC.

The genes are TRBV2 and TRBJ1-1; the D gene is possibly TRBD1 (6 bases). The CDR3 covers 15 residues. V was clipped by 6 bases and J by 7 bases, with 21 bases between them. Germline V gene lookup returns CDR1 SNHLY and CDR2 FYNNEI. CDR3 residues: CASSPDSGTTNEAFF. In nucleotides, the CDR3 is TGTGCCAGCAGCCCGGATTCCGGGACAACTAATGAAGCTTTCTTT.

The V call is TRBV11-2, the J call TRBJ2-3, with D possibly matching TRBD1 (6 bases). The CDR3 is made up of 12 amino acids. Between the trimmed V and J ends, which lost 3 bases and 11 bases, there was a span of 12 bases. Germline V gene lookup returns CDR1 SGHAT and CDR2 FQNNGV. In DNA, the CDR3 is TGTGCCAGCAGCTTTACAGGGAATGGGCAGTATTTT. Translation gives CASSFTGNGQYF.

The rearrangement joins TRBV9 to TRBJ1-4; no clear D. The CDR3 is made up of 14 amino acids. Germline lookup yields CDR1 SGDLS and CDR2 YYNGEE. V gave up 4 bases and J gave up 4 bases, with 11 bases separating them. This chain's CDR3 is CASSKQGGNEKLFF. Written as DNA, the CDR3 is TGTGCCAGCAGCAAGCAAGGAGGTAATGAAAAACTGTTTTTT.

The V call is TRBV6-1, the J call TRBJ1-1, with 7 bases lining up with TRBD1. CDR3 length equals 15 residues. Germline V gene sequence: CDR1 MNHNS, CDR2 SASEGT. V shed 2 bases and J 2 bases; nucleotides not matched to a gene: 5. The CDR3 DNA is TGTGCCAGCAGTGAATCCCGACAGGGAAACACTGAAGCTTTCTTT. Amino acids: CASSESRQGNTEAFF.

J is TRBJ2-6 and V is TRBV10-3, with D possibly being TRBD1 (5 bases). The CDR3 sequence is 17 residues long. V shed 2 bases and J shed 2 bases, with 13 bases lying between them. Germline CDR1 ENHRY, CDR2 SYGVKD. In DNA, the CDR3 is TGTGCCATCAGTGAGGCAAACTCAGGGACTGGGGCCAACGTCCTGACTTTC. It translates to CAISEANSGTGANVLTF.

V gene TRBV19 combines with J gene TRBJ2-1; TRBD2 is a possible D gene (6 bases). V shed 3 bases and J shed 4 bases, with 19 bases lying between them. The CDR3 is 17 residues long. CDR1 is LNHDA, CDR2 SQIVND, per germline (reference sequence). In DNA, the CDR3 is TGTGCCAGTAGTATCTCCGGGACTCGGGGTTTTTACAATGAGCAGTTCTTC. Its protein product is CASSISGTRGFYNEQFF.

The rearrangement uses TRBV30 and TRBJ2-3, with D perhaps TRBD2 (6 bases). The CDR3 contains 12 residues. Trimming took 1 base from V and 6 from J, leaving 8 bases between them. Germline-derived CDR1 and CDR2 are GTSNPN and SVGIG (reference sequence). CDR3 sequence (DNA): TGTGCCTGGAGTGGAGGAGGGGATACGCAGTATTTT. This sequence encodes CAWSGGGDTQYF.

The rearrangement links TRBV11-3 to TRBJ2-3, with D unclear. CDR1 and CDR2 from the germline V gene are SGHNT and YENEEA. V was shortened by 3 bases and J by 5 bases, with 6 bases between the two germline ends. There are 12 residues in the CDR3. CDR3 bases: TGTGCCAGCAGCTTTAACGGAGATACGCAGTATTTT. As protein: CASSFNGDTQYF.

The J gene is TRBJ2-3, the V gene TRBV2; TRBD2 matches at 12 bases. Germline CDR1 is SNHLY and CDR2 is FYNNEI. With 6 bases clipped from V and 6 bases from J, the junction kept 10 bases outside the gene matches. There are 16 residues in the CDR3. CDR3 DNA: TGTGCCAGCAGGAAGACTAGCGGGAGAATAGGGGATACGCAGTATTTT. This encodes CASRKTSGRIGDTQYF.

This clone has a single count. This sequence joins TRBV9 and TRBJ1-1, with D hard to call. Trimming took off 0 bases at V and 7 bases at J, with 16 bases between the two ends. CDR1 and CDR2 from the germline V gene are SGDLS and YYNGEE. The CDR3 length is 15 residues. In DNA, the CDR3 is TGTGCCAGCAGCGTAGGTTCCGCAGGCATCCTTGAAGCTTTCTTT. The encoded protein is CASSVGSAGILEAFF.

The chain is built from TRBV5-1 and TRBJ1-5; TRBD1 agrees at 8 bases. CDR1 is SGHRS, CDR2 YFSETQ, per germline. V trimming: 4 bases; J trimming: 0 bases; junction bases outside the gene matches: 3. This CDR3 spans 15 amino acids. This CDR3 reads CASSATGGSNQPQHF. CDR3 DNA sequence: TGCGCCAGCAGCGCTACAGGGGGTAGCAATCAGCCCCAGCATTTT.

V usage is TRBV7-8 and J usage is TRBJ2-2, with D possibly TRBD2 on 6 matching bases. V shed 8 bases and J shed 5 bases, with 24 bases lying between them. This CDR3 spans 17 amino acids. Germline V gene sequence: CDR1 SGHVS, CDR2 FQNEAQ. The CDR3 DNA follows: TGTGCCAGCCGCCTCTCAAGACTAGGAGGGTCGACCGGGGAGCTGTTTTTT. Translating gives CASRLSRLGGSTGELFF.